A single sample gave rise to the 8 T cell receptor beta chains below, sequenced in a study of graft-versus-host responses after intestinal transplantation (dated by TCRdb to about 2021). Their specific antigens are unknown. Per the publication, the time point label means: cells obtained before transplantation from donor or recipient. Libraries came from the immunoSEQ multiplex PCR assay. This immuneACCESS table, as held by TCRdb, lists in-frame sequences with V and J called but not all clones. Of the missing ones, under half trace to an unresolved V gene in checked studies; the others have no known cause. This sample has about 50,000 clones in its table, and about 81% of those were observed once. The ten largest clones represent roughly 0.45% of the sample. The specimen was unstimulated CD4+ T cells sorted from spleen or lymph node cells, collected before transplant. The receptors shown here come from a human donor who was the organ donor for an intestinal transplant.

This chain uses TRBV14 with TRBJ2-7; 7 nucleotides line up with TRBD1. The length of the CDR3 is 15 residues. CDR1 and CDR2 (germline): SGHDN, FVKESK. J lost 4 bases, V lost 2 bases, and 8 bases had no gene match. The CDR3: CASSQTPGQPYEQYF. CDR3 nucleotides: TGTGCCAGCAGCCAAACCCCGGGACAGCCATACGAGCAGTACTTC.

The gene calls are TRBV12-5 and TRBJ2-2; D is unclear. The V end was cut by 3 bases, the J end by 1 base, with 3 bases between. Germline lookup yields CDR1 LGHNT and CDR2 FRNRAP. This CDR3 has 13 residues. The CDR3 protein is CASGLQNTGELFF. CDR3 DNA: TGTGCTAGTGGTTTACAGAACACCGGGGAGCTGTTTTTT.

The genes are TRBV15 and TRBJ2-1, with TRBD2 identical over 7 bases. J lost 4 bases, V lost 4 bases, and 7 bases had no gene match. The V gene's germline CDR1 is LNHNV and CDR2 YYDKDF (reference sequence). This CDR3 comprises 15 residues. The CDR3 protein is CATSKGLAEYNEQFF. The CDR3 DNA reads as TGTGCCACCAGCAAAGGCCTAGCGGAATACAATGAGCAGTTCTTC.

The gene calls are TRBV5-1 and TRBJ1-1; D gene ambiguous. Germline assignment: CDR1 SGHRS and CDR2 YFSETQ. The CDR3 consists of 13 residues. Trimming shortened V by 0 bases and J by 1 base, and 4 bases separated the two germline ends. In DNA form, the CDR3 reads TGCGCCAGCAGCTTGGAGTGGAACACTGAAGCTTTCTTT. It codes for CASSLEWNTEAFF.

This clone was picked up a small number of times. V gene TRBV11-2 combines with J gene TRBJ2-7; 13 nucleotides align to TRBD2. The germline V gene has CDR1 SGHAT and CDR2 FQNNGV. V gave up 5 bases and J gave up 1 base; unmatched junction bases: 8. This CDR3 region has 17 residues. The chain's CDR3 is CASSPRTSGSRSYEQYF. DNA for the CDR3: TGTGCCAGCAGCCCCCGGACTAGCGGGAGCCGATCCTACGAGCAGTACTTC.

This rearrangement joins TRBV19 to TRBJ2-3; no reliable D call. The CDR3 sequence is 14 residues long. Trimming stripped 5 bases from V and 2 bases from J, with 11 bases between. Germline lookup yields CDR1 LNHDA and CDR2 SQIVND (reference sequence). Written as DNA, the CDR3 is TGTGCCAGTAGTCCGCGGACGGCCACAGATACGCAGTATTTT. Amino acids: CASSPRTATDTQYF.

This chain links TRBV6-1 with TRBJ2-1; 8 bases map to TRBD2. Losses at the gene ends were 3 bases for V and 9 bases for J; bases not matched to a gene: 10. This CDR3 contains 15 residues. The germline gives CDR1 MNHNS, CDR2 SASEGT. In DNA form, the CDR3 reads TGTGCCAGCAGTGACCAGGGACTAGTTGGCGGTGAGCAGTTCTTC. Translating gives CASSDQGLVGGEQFF.

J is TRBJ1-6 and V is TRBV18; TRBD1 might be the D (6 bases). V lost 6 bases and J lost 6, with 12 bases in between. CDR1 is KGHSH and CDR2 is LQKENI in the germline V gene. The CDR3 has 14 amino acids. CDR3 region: CASSQDRSNSPLHF. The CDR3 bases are TGTGCCAGCTCCCAGGACAGATCTAATTCACCCCTCCACTTT.